Shown below are 9 T cell receptor beta chains from a single sample sequenced in a study of graft-versus-host responses after intestinal transplantation. These receptors lack a known antigen. The data were produced by immunoSEQ multiplex PCR, yet TCRdb's version contains in-frame clones alone and is incomplete. In the table there are about 120,000 clones, approximately 90% of which are singletons. This specimen was unstimulated CD4+ T cells sorted from spleen or lymph node cells, taken before intestinal transplant. The receptors shown here come from a human donor who received an intestinal transplant.

The chain recombines TRBV30 with TRBJ1-1, with 7 bases matching TRBD1. The CDR3 consists of 11 residues. CDR1 is GTSNPN, CDR2 SVGIG, per germline (reference sequence). The junction had 2 bases not matched to a gene; V was cut back by 5 bases and J by 5 bases. The CDR3 protein is CAWDRATEAFF. Written as DNA, the CDR3 is TGTGCCTGGGACAGGGCTACTGAAGCTTTCTTT.

V is TRBV27 and J is TRBJ1-6; D is undetermined. Germline V lookup: CDR1 MNHEY, CDR2 SMNVEV (reference sequence). CDR3 length: 15 residues. V lost 1 base and J lost 0, with 4 bases in between. CDR3: CASSLYSSYNSPLHF. The CDR3, as DNA: TGTGCCAGCAGTTTATACAGCTCCTATAATTCACCCCTCCACTTT.

The gene calls are TRBV10-1 and TRBJ1-5; D remains unclear. Trimming cost V 3 bases and J 0 bases, with 12 bases left between them. CDR3 length: 16 residues. Germline values: CDR1 WNHNN, CDR2 SYGVQD (reference sequence). The CDR3 sequence: CASSDYSLNSNQPQHF. The CDR3 DNA follows: TGCGCCAGCAGTGATTACAGCCTCAATAGCAATCAGCCCCAGCATTTT.

V gene TRBV7-9 combines with J gene TRBJ2-1, with 8 bases fitting TRBD1. The CDR3 runs to 14 residues. The J segment lost 5 bases and the V segment lost 5 bases, leaving 5 bases of the junction unmatched. Germline loops: CDR1 SEHNR, CDR2 FQNEAQ (reference sequence). The CDR3 sequence: CASSDWTGNNEQFF. CDR3 sequence (DNA): TGTGCCAGCAGCGACTGGACAGGGAACAATGAGCAGTTCTTC. The full variable domain, rest sourced from reference TRBV7-9 and TRBJ2-1, is DTGVSQNPRHKITKRGQNVTFRCDPISEHNRLYWYRQTLGQGPEFLTYFQNEAQLEKSRLLSDRFSAERPKGSFSTLEIQRTEQGDSAMYLCASSDWTGNNEQFFGPGTRLTVL.

This clone is a singleton in its sample. The genes are TRBV7-8 and TRBJ1-5; the match to TRBD1 covers 9 bases. Germline trimming cut 4 bases from V and 2 bases from J; bases unmatched to any gene: 6. The germline gives CDR1 SGHVS, CDR2 FQNEAQ. There are 16 residues in the CDR3. The CDR3 nucleotides read TGTGCCAGCAGCTCATGGACAGGGGCGGGCAATCAGCCCCAGCATTTT. This codes for CASSSWTGAGNQPQHF.

The V and J genes are TRBV7-2 and TRBJ2-5; 7 nucleotides match TRBD2. The CDR3 loop spans 15 amino acids. Germline trimming cut 3 bases from V and 1 base from J; bases unmatched to any gene: 5. Germline lookup yields CDR1 SGHTA and CDR2 FQGNSA. The chain's CDR3 is CASSLWEGTQETQYF. In DNA form, the CDR3 reads TGTGCCAGCAGCTTGTGGGAGGGCACCCAAGAGACCCAGTACTTC. Combining the CDR3 with reference TRBV7-2 and TRBJ2-5 gives the whole variable domain GAGVSQSPSNKVTEKGKDVELRCDPISGHTALYWYRQSLGQGLEFLIYFQGNSAPDKSGLPSDRFSAERTGGSVSTLTIQRTQQEDSAVYLCASSLWEGTQETQYFGPGTRLLVL.

This clone was seen a few times. The chain recombines TRBV2 with TRBJ1-2; 7 bases fit TRBD1. Germline CDR1 SNHLY, CDR2 FYNNEI. There are 12 residues in the CDR3. The V and J ends lost 4 bases and 4 bases, in that order; junction bases with no gene match: 0. CDR3 residues: CASSGQGYGYTF. In DNA form, the CDR3 reads TGTGCCAGCAGTGGACAGGGCTATGGCTACACCTTC. The whole variable domain, filled in from reference TRBV2 and TRBJ1-2, reads EPEVTQTPSHQVTQMGQEVILRCVPISNHLYFYWYRQILGQKVEFLVSFYNNEISEKSEIFDDQFSVERPDGSNFTLKIRSTKLEDSAMYFCASSGQGYGYTFGSGTRLTVV.

This clone was seen a single time. The chain combines TRBV18 with TRBJ2-5; 8 bases map to TRBD2. V gave up 6 bases and J gave up 5 bases; unmatched junction bases: 11. The CDR3 consists of 15 residues. Germline V gives CDR1 KGHSH, CDR2 LQKENI. This CDR3 reads CASSPRGAGAETQYF. CDR3 bases: TGTGCCAGCTCCCCCCGGGGAGCGGGGGCGGAGACCCAGTACTTC.

The chain is built from TRBV6-1 and TRBJ1-4, with D tentatively TRBD1 (5 bases). This CDR3 has 14 residues. Trimming removed 7 bases at V and 6 bases at J, with 15 bases between. The V gene's germline CDR1 is MNHNS and CDR2 SASEGT. CDR3 sequence (DNA): TGTGCCAGCACTATTTGGGGGGTCTATGAAAAACTGTTTTTT. Amino acids: CASTIWGVYEKLFF.